The 30 T cell receptor beta chains presented below share a single source sample, sequenced in a study of T-cell memory formation after mild COVID-19 (dated by TCRdb to the early 2020s). Libraries were built with 5' RACE. The data were produced on an Illumina NovaSeq 6000. The public reads were run again by TCRdb, first through fastp at Q25 and then through MiXCR, and only productive beta chains were kept. When rows share a CDR3 protein, they turn into one entry using the most common DNA and genes. Present in this sample are under 200,000 distinct CDR3 sequences, more than 9% of which were seen just once. The top ten hold approximately 3.8% of the sample. The specimen was PBMCs or a T cell subset sorted from them (not recorded which). The receptors were sampled from a man in his late teens or twenties who had mild COVID-19 (a few samples of this study predate the infection). The sample titles of this study are shuffled in the database, so cell type and time point are left out; the donor was told from shared clones.

Ten or more counts support this clonotype. The rearrangement joins TRBV5-1 to TRBJ2-3; TRBD1 agrees at 10 bases. The CDR3 sequence is 15 residues long. Germline assignment: CDR1 SGHRS and CDR2 YFSETQ. Trimming cost V 4 bases and J 5 bases; bases outside gene matches: 7. The CDR3 DNA is TGCGCCAGCAGCGTGGGACAGGGGTCTGGAGATACGCAGTATTTT. Its translation: CASSVGQGSGDTQYF.

This clonotype was picked up many times. V and J are TRBV18 and TRBJ2-7; TRBD1 aligns across 7 bases. CDR3 length equals 16 residues. In germline, CDR1 is KGHSH, CDR2 LQKENI. V shed 3 bases, J shed 4 bases, and the junction held 12 bases outside the gene matches. The CDR3 coding sequence is TGTGCCAGCTCACCCGCCGGAACAGGGGCCTTGTACGAGCAGTACGTC. Its protein product is CASSPAGTGALYEQYV.

The J gene is TRBJ2-5, the V gene TRBV28; TRBD2 aligns across 10 bases. Germline V CDR1 and CDR2: MDHEN, SYDVKM. This CDR3 region has 16 residues. Unmatched junction bases numbered 6, after V lost 3 bases and J lost 2 bases. The CDR3 coding sequence is TGTGCCAGCAGTTTTTCTAGCGGGAGCCGACAAGAGACCCAGTACTTC. Residues: CASSFSSGSRQETQYF.

This rearrangement joins TRBV19 to TRBJ1-1; D uncertain. V was trimmed by 0 bases and J by 0 bases, leaving 8 bases between them. In germline, CDR1 is LNHDA, CDR2 SQIVND (reference sequence). This CDR3 has 15 residues. As DNA, the CDR3 is TGTGCCAGTAGTATAGATCATCGGGTGAACACTGAAGCTTTCTTT. Translating it yields CASSIDHRVNTEAFF.

The chain employs TRBV9 and TRBJ2-5; 7 nucleotides line up with TRBD1. Germline V gene lookup returns CDR1 SGDLS and CDR2 YYNGEE. Germline trimming cut 3 bases from V and 1 base from J; bases unmatched to any gene: 3. The CDR3 is 14 residues long. CDR3 in DNA: TGTGCCAGCAGCGGGGGACAGCTCCAAGAGACCCAGTACTTC. It translates to CASSGGQLQETQYF.

In its sample, this clonotype was seen a few times. V is TRBV7-9 and J is TRBJ1-4; D ambiguous. Germline V lookup: CDR1 SEHNR, CDR2 FQNEAQ (reference sequence). This CDR3 has 14 amino acids. Trimming pared 0 bases from V and 4 bases from J, leaving 6 bases between. The CDR3 nucleotides read TGTGCCAGCAGCTTAGCAGGGTATAATGAAAAACTGTTTTTT. Translating it yields CASSLAGYNEKLFF. The full variable domain, its missing parts supplied by reference TRBV7-9 and TRBJ1-4, is DTGVSQNPRHKITKRGQNVTFRCDPISEHNRLYWYRQTLGQGPEFLTYFQNEAQLEKSRLLSDRFSAERPKGSFSTLEIQRTEQGDSAMYLCASSLAGYNEKLFFGSGTQLSVL.

This clonotype appeared a few times. This chain joins TRBV9 and TRBJ2-5; 9 bases are shared with TRBD2. The germline CDR1 and CDR2 sequences are SGDLS and YYNGEE. V gave up 3 bases and J gave up 7 bases; unmatched junction bases: 4. This CDR3 comprises 13 residues. CDR3 amino acids: CASSEGLAVTQYF. The CDR3 nucleotides are TGTGCCAGCAGCGAGGGACTAGCCGTGACCCAGTACTTC.

In its sample, this clonotype was seen a few times. The chain joins TRBV24-1 to TRBJ1-4; D uncertain. The CDR3 runs to 15 residues. Germline V gene lookup returns CDR1 KGHDR and CDR2 SFDVKD. Trimming removed 4 bases from V and 0 bases from J, with 8 bases in between. CDR3: CATSDSRSTNEKLFF. The CDR3 DNA sequence: TGTGCCACCAGTGACTCCCGATCAACTAATGAAAAACTGTTTTTT.

The rearrangement links TRBV29-1 to TRBJ1-2, with D unclear. The CDR3 runs 11 residues. With 4 bases removed from V and 4 bases from J, the gap between germline ends came to 7 bases. Germline V gene data show CDR1 as SQVTM and CDR2 as ANQGSEA. This CDR3 is CSVGEFYGYTF. CDR3 coding DNA: TGCAGCGTTGGGGAGTTCTATGGCTACACCTTC.

Only a few counts were recorded for this clonotype. The chain carries TRBV6-2 or TRBV6-3 and TRBJ1-5; D gene unclear. The CDR3 covers 12 residues. Trimming left V 10 bases short and J 0 bases short, with 7 bases between. Germline assignment: CDR1 MNHEY and CDR2 SVGEGT. CDR3: CATRVSNQPQHF. CDR3 nucleotide sequence: TGTGCCACTCGGGTTAGCAATCAGCCCCAGCATTTT.

This clonotype came up a few times. V usage is TRBV6-5 and J usage is TRBJ1-5; D remains unclear. The germline V and J ends were trimmed by 4 bases and 3 bases, with 13 bases remaining between them. This CDR3 comprises 15 residues. Looked up from germline, CDR1 is MNHEY and CDR2 is SVGAGI. The CDR3: CASSSLRSLNQPQHF. CDR3 sequence (DNA): TGTGCCAGCAGTTCTCTCAGATCCCTCAATCAGCCCCAGCATTTT.

This chain uses TRBV5-1 with TRBJ1-5; D gene uncertain. Looked up from germline, CDR1 is SGHRS and CDR2 is YFSETQ. V lost 4 bases and J 0 bases, leaving 11 bases between the germline ends. There are 15 residues in the CDR3. The CDR3 DNA follows: TGCGCCAGCAGCGCAGACGGGTATAGCAATCAGCCCCAGCATTTT. Encoded protein: CASSADGYSNQPQHF.

At least ten counts were recorded for this clonotype. The CDR3 coding sequence is TGTGCCAGCACCGGAGAAAGGGGAGGCAATCAGCCCCAGCATTTT. As protein: CASTGERGGNQPQHF. This rearrangement joins TRBV25-1 to TRBJ1-5; TRBD1 is a possible D gene (5 bases). The CDR3 runs to 15 residues. V was trimmed by 7 bases and J by 2 bases, leaving 15 bases between them. The germline V gene has CDR1 MGHDK and CDR2 SYGVNS.

This clonotype was recorded many times. V is TRBV5-1 and J is TRBJ1-2; 8 nucleotides match TRBD1. V lost 0 bases and J lost 4; bases outside the gene matches: 8. This CDR3 region has 16 residues. Germline lookup yields CDR1 SGHRS and CDR2 YFSETQ. The CDR3 spells CASSLDMGQATYGYTF. CDR3 in DNA: TGCGCCAGCAGCTTGGATATGGGACAGGCTACCTATGGCTACACCTTC.

The chain carries TRBV19 and TRBJ2-2, with D perhaps matching TRBD1 (8 bases). V lost 7 bases to trimming and J lost 5 bases, with 20 bases between them. There are 16 residues in the CDR3. Germline V CDR1 and CDR2: LNHDA, SQIVND (reference sequence). In nucleotides, the CDR3 is TGTGCCAGTAACCCGTGGACAGGGAGGGGGACCGGGGAGCTGTTTTTT. Translation: CASNPWTGRGTGELFF.

The chain has TRBV5-1 and TRBJ2-2, with 7 bases identical to TRBD1. Germline V gene data show CDR1 as SGHRS and CDR2 as YFSETQ. J lost 4 bases, V lost 2 bases, and 5 bases had no gene match. The CDR3 is made up of 15 amino acids. CDR3 DNA sequence: TGCGCCAGCAGCTTCGACAGGGTCGGCACCGGGGAGCTGTTTTTT. Encoded protein: CASSFDRVGTGELFF.

This clonotype showed up just a few times. The chain uses TRBV4-1 and TRBJ2-1, with 11 nucleotides matching TRBD1. V trimming: 3 bases; J trimming: 8 bases; junction bases outside the gene matches: 9. This CDR3 has 16 residues. CDR1 MGHRA and CDR2 YSYEKL come from the germline V gene. The CDR3 loop is CASSQLRDRGYDEQFF. CDR3 DNA: TGCGCCAGCAGCCAGCTCCGGGACAGGGGGTACGATGAGCAGTTCTTC.

The chain links TRBV4-3 to TRBJ2-7, with 7 bases fitting TRBD1. The CDR3 is made up of 16 amino acids. The germline V gene has CDR1 LGHNA and CDR2 YSLEER. The ends lost 3 bases at V and 2 bases at J; junction bases unmatched: 10. DNA for the CDR3: TGCGCCAGCAGCCAGAAAATCGGGACAGAAGCCTACGAGCAGTACTTC. It yields the protein CASSQKIGTEAYEQYF.

This chain links TRBV10-3 with TRBJ2-3; the match to TRBD2 covers 9 bases. Germline CDR1 and CDR2: ENHRY and SYGVKD. The CDR3 consists of 14 residues. J lost 1 base, V lost 8 bases, and 4 bases had no gene match. DNA for the CDR3: TGTGCCATCCGGAGACTAGCGGGCACAGATACGCAGTATTTT. It yields the protein CAIRRLAGTDTQYF.

The gene calls are TRBV3-1 and TRBJ1-4; no clear D gene. Germline V lookup: CDR1 LGHDT, CDR2 YNNKEL (reference sequence). This CDR3 region has 13 residues. V was cut by 2 bases and J by 3 bases, with 4 bases left in between. CDR3 bases: TGTGCCAGCAGCCAAATGGCTAATGAAAAACTGTTTTTT. Encoded protein: CASSQMANEKLFF.

This clonotype was recorded a few times. The genes are TRBV25-1 and TRBJ2-3; 7 nucleotides agree with TRBD1. V gave up 5 bases and J gave up 5 bases; unmatched junction bases: 7. CDR1 MGHDK and CDR2 SYGVNS come from the germline V gene. The CDR3 length is 14 residues. CDR3 sequence (DNA): TGTGCCAGCAGTAAACAGGGGTGGCTAGATACGCAGTATTTT. Its translation: CASSKQGWLDTQYF. The full variable domain, rest sourced from reference TRBV25-1 and TRBJ2-3, is EADIYQTPRYLVIGTGKKITLECSQTMGHDKMYWYQQDPGMELHLIHYSYGVNSTEKGDLSSESTVSRIRTEHFPLTLESARPSHTSQYLCASSKQGWLDTQYFGPGTRLTVL.

A few counts support this clonotype. The chain carries TRBV9 and TRBJ2-5; 7 positions agree with TRBD1. J lost 1 base, V lost 3 bases, and 3 bases had no gene match. The CDR3 is 14 amino acids. Looked up from germline, CDR1 is SGDLS and CDR2 is YYNGEE. The CDR3 DNA follows: TGTGCCAGCAGCGCCTGGGACAGCCAAGAGACCCAGTACTTC. This encodes CASSAWDSQETQYF. Variable domain in full (rest from reference TRBV9 and TRBJ2-5): DSGVTQTPKHLITATGQRVTLRCSPRSGDLSVYWYQQSLDQGLQFLIQYYNGEERAKGNILERFSAQQFPDLHSELNLSSLELGDSALYFCASSAWDSQETQYFGPGTRLLVL.

There are a few counts of this clonotype. The chain uses TRBV5-1 and TRBJ1-4, with TRBD1 matching 9 bases. The germline CDR1 and CDR2 sequences are SGHRS and YFSETQ. The CDR3 is 17 residues long. The V gene end was trimmed by 0 bases and the J gene end by 5 bases; junction bases not matched to a gene: 8. CDR3 protein: CASSLEGTGRRNEKLFF. The CDR3 nucleotides are TGCGCCAGCAGCTTGGAGGGGACAGGGCGACGAAATGAAAAACTGTTTTTT.

The V gene is TRBV6-5, the J gene TRBJ2-1; D is perhaps TRBD2 (6 bases). The CDR3 is 14 amino acids. CDR1 and CDR2 (germline): MNHEY, SVGAGI. Trimming left V 4 bases short and J 0 bases short, with 7 bases between. The CDR3 sequence is CASSSGSSYNEQFF. The CDR3 nucleotides read TGTGCCAGCAGTTCCGGGAGCTCCTACAATGAGCAGTTCTTC.

This clonotype was observed a handful of times. The chain joins TRBV3-1 to TRBJ1-5; D unresolved. The CDR3 is 15 residues long. CDR1 LGHDT and CDR2 YNNKEL come from the germline V gene (reference sequence). V was cut by 1 base and J by 2 bases, with 9 bases left in between. In DNA form, the CDR3 reads TGTGCCAGCAGCCAAGGCGGATGGGGCAATCAGCCCCAGCATTTT. This gives the protein CASSQGGWGNQPQHF.

This chain links TRBV27 with TRBJ2-7; tentatively, D is TRBD2 (5 bases). Per the germline V gene, CDR1 is MNHEY and CDR2 is SMNVEV (reference sequence). This CDR3 spans 15 amino acids. V was trimmed by 3 bases and J by 0 bases, leaving 12 bases between them. CDR3 region: CASSLRVRSSYEQYF. The CDR3 DNA reads TGTGCCAGCAGTTTGAGGGTCCGGAGCTCCTACGAGCAGTACTTC.

This clonotype was seen ten or more times. This sequence joins TRBV5-6 and TRBJ2-1, with D possibly TRBD2 on 5 matching bases. Between the trimmed V and J ends, which lost 6 bases and 8 bases, there was a span of 18 bases. There are 14 residues in the CDR3. The V gene's germline CDR1 is SGHDT and CDR2 YYEEEE. CDR3 loop: CASMRSHQRDEQFF. CDR3 nucleotide sequence: TGTGCCAGCATGAGGTCGCATCAGAGGGATGAGCAGTTCTTC.

The chain combines TRBV7-2 with TRBJ2-7; 16 positions match TRBD2. The CDR3 extends over 15 amino acids. Germline assignment: CDR1 SGHTA and CDR2 FQGNSA. The J segment lost 6 bases and the V segment lost 5 bases, leaving 4 bases of the junction unmatched. CDR3 in DNA: TGTGCCAGCAGCCAGGGACTAGCGGGGGGGGGCGAGCAGTACGTC. Its protein product is CASSQGLAGGGEQYV.

This clonotype has a handful of counts. V gene TRBV11-2 combines with J gene TRBJ2-7; 8 bases are shared with TRBD1. The CDR3 loop spans 14 amino acids. With V trimmed by 5 bases and J by 2 bases, 5 bases remained unmatched. CDR1 is SGHAT and CDR2 is FQNNGV in the germline V gene. The CDR3 DNA reads TGTGCCAGCAGCCCCCTGACAGGGGCCTACGAGCAGTACTTC. Translated, it gives CASSPLTGAYEQYF.

A few counts support this clonotype. The chain has TRBV4-2 and TRBJ2-1; D ambiguous. This CDR3 contains 16 residues. Between the trimmed V and J ends, which lost 1 base and 7 bases, there was a span of 17 bases. Germline values: CDR1 LGHNA, CDR2 YNFKEQ. The CDR3 nucleotides are TGTGCCAGCAGCCAAGTTAGGAGCGAAATACGGAATGAGCAGTTCTTC. Residues: CASSQVRSEIRNEQFF.